This T cell receptor (beta chain) is drawn from a study of blood T cell repertoires in COVID-19. Study at large: Researchers got acute and convalescent COVID-19 samples from the United States, Italy and Spain.

Trimming removed 3 bases from V and 5 bases from J, with 17 bases in between. The CDR3 covers 15 residues. The V gene's germline CDR1 is SNHLY and CDR2 FYNNEI. Original data processing: Amplification with reference gene primers provided the estimates of nucleated cell counts. The table came from immunoSEQ multiplex PCR; TCRdb's copy has only in-frame clones and leaves some out. The V and J calls and clone size come from that table; D and trimming were worked out from the DNA. The sample has almost 250,000 clones, roughly 86% seen once. This receptor was taken from a woman in her sixties or seventies who had recovered from COVID-19. Sequencing input: peripheral blood. The chain links TRBV2 to TRBJ2-7; no clear D gene. The CDR3 reads CASSDITGTKNEQYF. The CDR3 DNA sequence: TGTGCCAGCAGTGACATTACGGGTACGAAGAACGAGCAGTACTTC.